This TCR beta chain originates from a study of cytomegalovirus exposure and HLA in healthy donors. The PCR employed 60 Vbeta primers together with 13 Jbeta primers. Measured with immunoSEQ multiplex PCR; TCRdb has only the in-frame clones, and not every one. The table includes tens of thousands of clones, 75% detected once. The study, taken as a whole, reports: Later analysis suggested most CMV-associated TCR beta chains were HLA-restricted.

The CDR3 runs 16 residues. Trimming pared 1 base from V and 4 bases from J, leaving 11 bases between. Germline V lookup: CDR1 SGHNT, CDR2 YENEEA. About this clone: What it binds is unknown.

This receptor was identified in a man between 65 and 85 years old in good health and CMV-seronegative. The sequencing input was PBMCs. V gene TRBV11-3 combines with J gene TRBJ2-6; D not certain. CDR3: CASSLGSLGGANVLTF. CDR3 DNA sequence: TGTGCCAGCAGCTTAGGGAGCCTAGGAGGGGCCAACGTCCTGACTTTC.